This entry lists 4 T cell receptor beta chains sequenced from one sample in a study of Ad26.COV2.S vaccination and SARS-CoV-2 variants. Clones were read by immunoSEQ multiplex PCR, and TCRdb kept only the in-frame ones, dropping some. The table lists fewer than 900,000 clones, roughly 90% of them singletons. Treatment of the sample: about 20 received Ad26.COV2.S at low or high dose, single or two shots; about 5 received placebo; per-sample allocation not given. Specimen acquisition occurred on day 63 following the initial vaccine or placebo injection. The specimen was peripheral blood, collected in a trial of Ad26.COV2.S vaccine versus placebo. Source of these receptors: a person aged 18-65 years who received the Ad26.COV2.S COVID-19 vaccine or a placebo.

This clone was seen just once. This sequence joins TRBV5-6 and TRBJ2-3; tentatively, D is TRBD1 (6 bases). The CDR3 consists of 13 residues. The ends were cut back, 2 bases at V and 6 bases at J, with 10 bases in the middle. Germline CDR1 is SGHDT and CDR2 is YYEEEE. CDR3 residues: CASSLQGPDTQYF. In DNA form, the CDR3 reads TGTGCCAGCAGCTTACAGGGTCCGGATACGCAGTATTTT.

The chain couples TRBV7-9 to TRBJ1-5, with 10 bases lining up with TRBD1. Germline V gene data show CDR1 as SEHNR and CDR2 as FQNEAQ (reference sequence). V dropped 4 bases and J dropped 3; count of bases not matched to a gene: 6. CDR3 size: 16 residues. The CDR3 protein is CASSSGTGAYNQPQHF. DNA of the CDR3: TGTGCCAGCAGCTCAGGGACAGGGGCCTACAATCAGCCCCAGCATTTT.

The gene calls are TRBV6-5 and TRBJ2-7; D may match TRBD1 or TRBD2 (5 bases each). The CDR3 has 15 residues. Germline V gene lookup returns CDR1 MNHEY and CDR2 SVGAGI. Trimming removed 5 bases from V and 0 bases from J, with 14 bases in between. The CDR3 bases are TGTGCCAGCAGTCGGGGCTCATGGGGCTCCTACGAGCAGTACTTC. Translating it yields CASSRGSWGSYEQYF.

This clone was counted a single time. The chain employs TRBV7-9 and TRBJ2-7, with 7 positions matching TRBD2. The CDR3 has 17 residues. Germline loops: CDR1 SEHNR, CDR2 FQNEAQ (reference sequence). After removal of 4 bases from V and 5 bases from J, the junction contained 17 bases not matched to a gene. CDR3 nucleotides: TGTGCCAGCAGCTCTTACCCCACTAGCGCCCCTTGGGACGAGCAGTACTTC. Protein: CASSSYPTSAPWDEQYF.